Below, 26 T cell receptor beta chains from the same sample are listed, as sequenced in a study of OX40 agonist ivuxolimab in advanced cancers. Measured with immunoSEQ multiplex PCR; TCRdb has only the in-frame clones, and not every one. The sample lists about 66,000 clones; 80% to 85% were seen once. The sequenced sample was CD4+ or CD8+ T cells sorted from blood, obtained in a trial of the OX40 agonist ivuxolimab. Receptors were obtained from an adult with an advanced solid tumor such as melanoma, head and neck, liver or kidney cancer.

This chain joins TRBV9 and TRBJ1-2; D is undetermined. Trimming took 0 bases from V and 7 from J, leaving 10 bases between them. The germline gives CDR1 SGDLS, CDR2 YYNGEE. The CDR3 contains 13 residues. The CDR3 loop is CASSVDGRGGYTF. The CDR3 nucleotides are TGTGCCAGCAGCGTAGATGGTCGCGGTGGCTACACCTTC.

The V gene is TRBV4-2, the J gene TRBJ2-2; D is ambiguous. The CDR3 sequence is 16 residues long. V lost 1 base and J 4 bases, leaving 13 bases between the germline ends. Germline CDR1 and CDR2: LGHNA and YNFKEQ. The CDR3 DNA is TGTGCCAGCAGCCAAGCTGACACCGCGAGCACCGGGGAGCTGTTTTTT. This sequence encodes CASSQADTASTGELFF.

Concerning this clone itself: The identical CDR3 is also encoded by other nucleotide sequences in the sample. The CDR3 DNA is TGTGCCTGGAGTTTACCGGGACAGAGGGGTTACGAGCAGTACTTC. Protein: CAWSLPGQRGYEQYF. The chain uses TRBV30 and TRBJ2-7; 7 nucleotides align to TRBD1. The J segment lost 4 bases and the V segment lost 2 bases, leaving 11 bases of the junction unmatched. Germline values: CDR1 GTSNPN, CDR2 SVGIG (reference sequence). The CDR3 runs to 15 residues. Complete variable domain (other parts from reference TRBV30 and TRBJ2-7): SQTIHQWPATLVQPVGSPLSLECTVEGTSNPNLYWYRQAAGRGLQLLFYSVGIGQISSEVPQNLSASRPQDRQFILSSKKLLLSDSGFYLCAWSLPGQRGYEQYFGPGTRLTVT.

The chain has TRBV29-1 and TRBJ1-1; tentative D call: TRBD1 (6 bases). Per germline, CDR1 SQVTM and CDR2 ANQGSEA. CDR3 size: 12 residues. Deletions cut 4 bases from V and 14 bases from J, with 20 bases between. The CDR3 region has the DNA TGCAGCGTTGTATCCCGCGGTGGGGGGGCCTTCTTT. As protein: CSVVSRGGGAFF.

This clone occurred a few times. J is TRBJ1-1 and V is TRBV27; D not certain. Germline CDR1 MNHEY, CDR2 SMNVEV (reference sequence). Trimming left V 8 bases short and J 4 bases short, with 8 bases between. The CDR3 covers 11 residues. The CDR3 coding sequence is TGTGCCAGCGGGAGGGTCACTGAAGCTTTCTTT. Its translation is CASGRVTEAFF.

V gene TRBV5-4 combines with J gene TRBJ2-3; D is uncertain. Trimming took off 3 bases at V and 6 bases at J, with 11 bases between the two ends. Looked up from germline, CDR1 is SGHNT and CDR2 is YYREEE (reference sequence). The CDR3 covers 13 residues. CDR3 amino acids: CASSSPRLDTQYF. The CDR3 DNA sequence: TGTGCCAGCAGCTCCCCCCGGTTGGATACGCAGTATTTT.

V usage is TRBV5-1 and J usage is TRBJ2-1; no definite D call. Germline V lookup: CDR1 SGHRS, CDR2 YFSETQ. The V end was cut by 6 bases, the J end by 4 bases, with 14 bases between. This CDR3 spans 14 amino acids. The CDR3 coding sequence is TGCGCCAGCACCTGGGGTCCCCTGTACAATGAGCAGTTCTTC. It yields the protein CASTWGPLYNEQFF. The full variable domain, completed using reference TRBV5-1 and TRBJ2-1, is KAGVTQTPRYLIKTRGQQVTLSCSPISGHRSVSWYQQTPGQGLQFLFEYFSETQRNKGNFPGRFSGRQFSNSRSEMNVSTLELGDSALYLCASTWGPLYNEQFFGPGTRLTVL.

V is TRBV6-5 and J is TRBJ1-1, with 8 positions matching TRBD1. J gave up 4 bases and V 1 base, and 8 bases lay outside the gene matches. This CDR3 is built from 16 residues. The germline CDR1 and CDR2 sequences are MNHEY and SVGAGI. Written as DNA, the CDR3 is TGTGCCAGCAGTTACTTGACAGGGGCTGGGGGCACTGAAGCTTTCTTT. Translation gives CASSYLTGAGGTEAFF.

This clone turned up a few times. CDR3: CASSALYVLAGSTDTQYF. The CDR3 bases are TGTGCCAGCAGTGCCTTATATGTACTAGCGGGGAGCACAGATACGCAGTATTTT. This chain links TRBV6-4 with TRBJ2-3; TRBD2 matches at 10 bases. This CDR3 comprises 18 residues. Germline CDR1 and CDR2: MRHNA and SNTAGT. Trimming at V came to 4 bases and at J to 0 bases, leaving 10 bases not matched to a gene.

The chain employs TRBV7-2 and TRBJ2-5, with 9 bases identical to TRBD2. Germline CDR1 and CDR2: SGHTA and FQGNSA. J was trimmed by 5 bases and V by 5 bases; bases with no gene match: 6. The CDR3 has 14 amino acids. The chain's CDR3 is CASSRRGGLETQYF. CDR3 nucleotide sequence: TGTGCCAGCAGCAGGCGGGGGGGCCTGGAGACCCAGTACTTC.

J is TRBJ2-2 and V is TRBV4-2; 9 nucleotides match TRBD2. The J segment lost 4 bases and the V segment lost 0 bases, leaving 6 bases of the junction unmatched. Germline V gene sequence: CDR1 LGHNA, CDR2 YNFKEQ. This CDR3 comprises 17 residues. CDR3 residues: CASSQEAPAGGTGELFF. The CDR3 DNA is TGTGCCAGCAGCCAAGAGGCCCCAGCGGGAGGCACCGGGGAGCTGTTTTTT.

The chain uses TRBV7-3 and TRBJ2-7; TRBD2 is a possible D gene (5 bases). CDR1 and CDR2 from the germline V gene are SGHTA and FQGTGA. V gave up 11 bases and J gave up 0 bases, with 14 bases separating them. The CDR3 length is 13 residues. The CDR3 nucleotides are TGTGCCGAGGGTGGGCGGAGCTCCTACGAGCAGTACTTC. This sequence encodes CAEGGRSSYEQYF.

This clone was seen ten or more times. The chain uses TRBV14 and TRBJ1-2, with D possibly being TRBD1 (6 bases). V was clipped by 4 bases and J by 4 bases, with 19 bases between them. This CDR3 is 16 amino acids long. CDR1 SGHDN and CDR2 FVKESK come from the germline V gene. The DNA of the CDR3 is TGTGCCAGCAGCCCTATGGACAGCGCTCGGAGCTATGGCTACACCTTC. Translation: CASSPMDSARSYGYTF.

The chain couples TRBV5-4 to TRBJ2-5; D might be TRBD2 (5 bases). Trimming stripped 0 bases from V and 4 bases from J, with 13 bases between. CDR3 length: 15 amino acids. Germline V CDR1 and CDR2: SGHNT, YYREEE (reference sequence). The CDR3 loop reads CASSLEAGVGETQYF. The CDR3 nucleotides read TGTGCCAGCAGCTTGGAAGCCGGGGTCGGAGAGACCCAGTACTTC.

This clone was counted between two and nine times. The V and J genes are TRBV21-1 and TRBJ1-2. TRBV21-1 is recorded as a pseudogene. The CDR3 extends over 14 amino acids. The CDR3: CASSIRGTVYGYTF. CDR3 DNA sequence: TGTGCCAGCAGCATCCGCGGGACGGTCTATGGCTACACCTTC.

This chain connects TRBV7-9 to TRBJ1-1; 7 bases align to TRBD1. This CDR3 is 14 amino acids long. The trim removed 3 bases at V and 2 bases at J, leaving 3 bases unmatched. Germline-derived CDR1 and CDR2 are SEHNR and FQNEAQ (reference sequence). CDR3 DNA: TGTGCCAGCAGCTTGACAGGGCTTAACACTGAAGCTTTCTTT. This translates into CASSLTGLNTEAFF.

A single count supports this clone. CDR3 in amino acids: CASSGIDNYEQYV. In DNA form, the CDR3 reads TGTGCCAGCAGTGGGATAGACAACTACGAGCAGTACGTC. The V gene is TRBV2, the J gene TRBJ2-7; no reliable D call. The V end lost 4 bases, the J end lost 3 bases, and 10 bases lay between the germline ends. In germline, CDR1 is SNHLY, CDR2 FYNNEI. The CDR3 consists of 13 residues.

V and J are TRBV7-2 and TRBJ1-1; the D is unclear. Germline V gene data show CDR1 as SGHTA and CDR2 as FQGNSA. This CDR3 has 14 residues. With 0 bases removed from V and 2 bases from J, the gap between germline ends came to 7 bases. CDR3 residues: CASSLAPVNTEAFF. As DNA, the CDR3 is TGTGCCAGCAGCTTAGCTCCGGTAAACACTGAAGCTTTCTTT.

V is TRBV9 and J is TRBJ2-1; 8 bases map to TRBD2. With 0 bases clipped from V and 9 bases from J, the junction kept 8 bases outside the gene matches. Germline V gene data show CDR1 as SGDLS and CDR2 as YYNGEE. The CDR3 has 15 residues. In DNA form, the CDR3 reads TGTGCCAGCAGCGTAGGGGGTAGCGGGAAGGGTGAGCAGTTCTTC. Protein: CASSVGGSGKGEQFF.

On this clone itself: Other DNA sequences from this sample encode an identical CDR3 as well. The chain carries TRBV19 and TRBJ1-2, with 8 bases fitting TRBD1. In germline, CDR1 is LNHDA, CDR2 SQIVND (reference sequence). Losses at the gene ends were 6 bases for V and 5 bases for J; bases not matched to a gene: 5. The CDR3 consists of 13 residues. The CDR3 DNA is TGTGCCAGTAGGAAGGACAGGGATTATGGCTACACCTTC. It encodes CASRKDRDYGYTF.

CDR3: CASSHAGINTEAFF. For the CDR3, the DNA is TGTGCCAGCAGCCACGCAGGGATCAACACTGAAGCTTTCTTT. The chain carries TRBV7-2 and TRBJ1-1; D is perhaps TRBD1 (5 bases). Germline-derived CDR1 and CDR2 are SGHTA and FQGNSA. The CDR3 runs to 14 residues. V was shortened by 5 bases and J by 2 bases, with 12 bases between the two germline ends.

CDR3 nucleotides: TGTGCCAGCAGTCCCGGGACAGGGGGAAACCACTTCTACGAGCAGTACTTC. It is translated as CASSPGTGGNHFYEQYF. The chain employs TRBV28 and TRBJ2-5; 11 bases fit TRBD1. The J call may be faulty, since TRBJ2-7 better matches the DNA end. Germline CDR1 is MDHEN and CDR2 is SYDVKM. The CDR3 covers 17 residues.

The chain links TRBV11-1 to TRBJ2-7, with D unresolved. The CDR3 spans 13 residues. The germline gives CDR1 SGHAT, CDR2 FQDESV (reference sequence). V lost 3 bases, J lost 2 bases, and 8 bases lay in between. CDR3 protein: CASSLEMTYEQYF. The DNA of the CDR3 is TGTGCCAGCAGCTTGGAAATGACCTACGAGCAGTACTTC.

This clone was observed a few times. The chain employs TRBV5-1 and TRBJ2-1; 10 bases are shared with TRBD2. The CDR3 length is 16 residues. CDR1 SGHRS and CDR2 YFSETQ come from the germline V gene. V shed 4 bases and J 4 bases; nucleotides not matched to a gene: 8. The CDR3 loop is CASSPGLAAMYNEQFF. CDR3 bases: TGCGCCAGCAGCCCTGGACTAGCGGCTATGTACAATGAGCAGTTCTTC.

V usage is TRBV18 and J usage is TRBJ2-5; D not resolved. The CDR3 is 12 residues long. In germline, CDR1 is KGHSH, CDR2 LQKENI. V lost 1 base and J 5 bases, leaving 5 bases between the germline ends. CDR3 DNA: TGTGCCAGCTCACCACTCGGGGAGACCCAGTACTTC. Translating it yields CASSPLGETQYF.

This clone has only one observation. CDR3 sequence (DNA): TGTGCCAGCAGTTACTCGGTGGAGGTCCCTGAAGCTTTCTTT. Its protein product is CASSYSVEVPEAFF. The gene calls are TRBV6-6 and TRBJ1-1; no clear D. The CDR3 contains 14 residues. Germline lookup yields CDR1 MNHNY and CDR2 SVGAGI (reference sequence). Trimming pared 0 bases from V and 6 bases from J, leaving 11 bases between.